This T cell receptor (beta chain) was identified during a study of cytomegalovirus exposure and HLA in healthy donors. At the level of the study: Falling in the Caucasian-associated ancestry cluster were about 80% of under 500 genotyped donors.

This CDR3 is 15 amino acids long. Trimming removed 1 base from V and 8 bases from J; junction bases left unmatched: 8. Germline loops: CDR1 SGHRS, CDR2 YFSETQ. This PCR relied on a set of 60 Vbeta primers and 13 Jbeta primers. Assay: immunoSEQ multiplex PCR; the TCRdb copy retains only in-frame clones and omits some. The sample lists fewer than 150,000 clones, 77% occurring once. The sequenced sample was PBMCs. The genes are TRBV5-1 and TRBJ2-1, with TRBD1 matching 8 bases. This TCR was sampled from a human donor in good health. CDR3 sequence (DNA): TGCGCCAGCAGCTTGTGGGGACAGGCGTCAGATGAGCAGTTCTTC. This translates into CASSLWGQASDEQFF.